One and the same sample provided the 18 T cell receptor beta chains below, sequenced in a study of identical twins. TCRdb re-called the 5' RACE reads through MiXCR, storing one row per CDR3 protein. The sample consists of 700,000 or so distinct CDR3 sequences, less than 25% of them appearing once. These data are also associated with another study on T cells expressing NK-cell markers.

Sequenced sample: PBMCs. The source of these receptors is a woman under 30 in good health.

The chain has TRBV7-9 and TRBJ2-1; 11 nucleotides align to TRBD2. CDR3 length equals 13 residues. Germline assignment: CDR1 SEHNR and CDR2 FQNEAQ (reference sequence). V was pared by 7 bases and J by 10 bases, with 6 bases of the junction left unmatched. This chain's CDR3 is CASISLAGEEQFF. For the CDR3, the DNA is TGTGCCAGCATCTCACTAGCGGGGGAGGAGCAGTTCTTC.

On this clonotype itself: The conserved closing phenylalanine or tryptophan is absent in this CDR3, likely reflecting a read error. The DNA is omitted, as the CDR3 cannot be located on it reliably, and the CDR3 follows TCRdb's listing. The chain combines TRBV10-3 with TRBJ2-7; TRBD2 reflects the table's D call only, with no check against the DNA. Germline loops: CDR1 ENHRY, CDR2 SYGVKD. The CDR3 region is 13 residues in length, termini included. This CDR3 reads CAISERTSGRAVI.

This clonotype has a handful of counts. The rearrangement links TRBV4-3 to TRBJ2-7; D gene ambiguous. Germline values: CDR1 LGHNA, CDR2 YSLEER. The CDR3 has 15 amino acids. V was clipped by 0 bases and J by 2 bases, with 11 bases between them. The chain's CDR3 is CASSQDWRPTYEQYF. The CDR3 DNA reads TGCGCCAGCAGCCAAGATTGGCGACCTACCTACGAGCAGTACTTC.

Comments on this clonotype: Its ends do not fully match the called genes, so a read error is possible. This chain links TRBV20-1 with TRBJ2-3, with D perhaps TRBD2 (6 bases). From germline, CDR1 is DFQATT and CDR2 SNEGSKA (reference sequence). The CDR3 is made up of 16 amino acids. CDR3 loop: CCARAPPGDVTDTQYF. The CDR3 DNA reads as TGCTGTGCTAGAGCCCCTCCGGGAGACGTGACAGATACGCAGTATTTT.

This clonotype was seen only a few times. The V call is TRBV7-9, the J call TRBJ2-7, with 7 bases lining up with TRBD1. The CDR3 loop spans 16 amino acids. Germline V gives CDR1 SEHNR, CDR2 FQNEAQ (reference sequence). J gave up 3 bases and V 3 bases, and 11 bases lay outside the gene matches. This CDR3 is CASSLETGPTVYEQYF. The CDR3 nucleotides are TGTGCCAGCAGCTTGGAGACAGGGCCCACCGTCTACGAGCAGTACTTC. The variable domain in full, completed from reference TRBV7-9 and TRBJ2-7, reads DTGVSQNPRHKITKRGQNVTFRCDPISEHNRLYWYRQTLGQGPEFLTYFQNEAQLEKSRLLSDRFSAERPKGSFSTLEIQRTEQGDSAMYLCASSLETGPTVYEQYFGPGTRLTVT.

The table lists this clonotype with many counts. The rearrangement links TRBV12-3 or TRBV12-4 to TRBJ2-1; a weak D match, TRBD2 (6 bases). V was cut by 2 bases and J by 2 bases, with 10 bases left in between. CDR3 size: 15 residues. The CDR3 bases are TGTGCCAGCAGTTTACCCGGCGGGGCCTACAATGAGCAGTTCTTC. It yields the protein CASSLPGGAYNEQFF.

This clonotype appeared a few times. This chain joins TRBV12-3 or TRBV12-4 and TRBJ2-5; 7 positions match TRBD1. The CDR3 has 12 amino acids. The V gene end was trimmed by 7 bases and the J gene end by 5 bases; junction bases not matched to a gene: 4. As DNA, the CDR3 is TGTGCCAGCACCACAGGGGTCGAGACCCAGTACTTC. Translation: CASTTGVETQYF.

This clonotype was found a few times. Written as DNA, the CDR3 is TGCAGCGTTGAAGACCCCGACGGCTACGAGCAGTACTTC. Its translation: CSVEDPDGYEQYF. This chain joins TRBV29-1 and TRBJ2-7; D gene unclear. There are 13 residues in the CDR3. CDR1 is SQVTM, CDR2 ANQGSEA, per germline. Deletions cut 0 bases from V and 3 bases from J, with 9 bases between.

The CDR3 DNA follows: TGTGCCAGCACGTCTGGGGGGTTGGTGAACACTGAAGCTTTCTTT. Translation gives CASTSGGLVNTEAFF. V and J are TRBV28 and TRBJ1-1, with D possibly TRBD1 on 5 matching bases. The CDR3 runs 15 residues. Germline CDR1 is MDHEN and CDR2 is SYDVKM. Deletions cut 7 bases from V and 0 bases from J, with 15 bases between.

This clonotype appeared a few times. The V call is TRBV20-1, the J call TRBJ2-3; D is unresolved. CDR1 DFQATT and CDR2 SNEGSKA come from the germline V gene (reference sequence). The CDR3 covers 11 residues. The CDR3 nucleotides are TGCAGAACTATTGACACAGATACGCAGTATTTT. Protein: CRTIDTDTQYF.

V is TRBV6-1 and J is TRBJ2-3, with D unclear. The V end was cut by 7 bases, the J end by 2 bases, with 13 bases between. The CDR3 contains 14 residues. The germline CDR1 and CDR2 sequences are MNHNS and SASEGT. This CDR3 reads CASKLRTATDTQYF. As DNA, the CDR3 is TGTGCCAGCAAACTCCGAACTGCCACAGATACGCAGTATTTT.

The table lists this clonotype with many counts. V and J are TRBV3-1 and TRBJ2-3; 9 positions agree with TRBD2. The CDR3 extends over 15 amino acids. Germline V gene lookup returns CDR1 LGHDT and CDR2 YNNKEL (reference sequence). J was trimmed by 3 bases and V by 6 bases; bases with no gene match: 7. CDR3 amino acids: CASRRAGGGTDTQYF. The CDR3 region has the DNA TGTGCCAGCAGGCGAGCGGGGGGCGGAACAGATACGCAGTATTTT.

This rearrangement joins TRBV25-1 to TRBJ2-7, with no clear D. This CDR3 has 11 amino acids. V dropped 6 bases and J dropped 9 bases, with 12 bases sitting between them. The germline gives CDR1 MGHDK, CDR2 SYGVNS. CDR3 region: CASSRMGLQYF. The DNA for the CDR3 is TGTGCCAGCAGCCGCATGGGCCTGCAGTACTTC.

This clonotype was picked up a small number of times. V and J are TRBV6-1 and TRBJ2-3; TRBD2 is a possible D gene (5 bases). The ends were cut back, 8 bases at V and 4 bases at J, with 13 bases in the middle. The CDR3 spans 13 residues. Germline V lookup: CDR1 MNHNS, CDR2 SASEGT. The CDR3 DNA follows: TGTGCCAGCCGGGGAGAGAGCGCAGATACGCAGTATTTT. As protein: CASRGESADTQYF.

This clonotype was counted only a few times. The J gene is TRBJ2-7, the V gene TRBV7-9, with TRBD2 as a possible D gene (5 bases). CDR1 and CDR2 from the germline V gene are SEHNR and FQNEAQ (reference sequence). V shed 0 bases and J shed 7 bases, with 10 bases lying between them. The CDR3 runs 13 residues. CDR3 region: CASSLAGGLEQYF. The CDR3 region has the DNA TGTGCCAGCAGCTTAGCTGGCGGGTTGGAGCAGTACTTC.

This clonotype showed up many times. This chain joins TRBV6-5 and TRBJ2-1; the D gene is possibly TRBD1 (6 bases). The CDR3 length is 15 residues. Between the trimmed V and J ends, which lost 3 bases and 3 bases, there was a span of 12 bases. Germline values: CDR1 MNHEY, CDR2 SVGAGI. The CDR3 reads CASSYHGTSYNEQFF. CDR3 nucleotide sequence: TGTGCCAGCAGTTATCACGGGACAAGCTACAATGAGCAGTTCTTC.

This clonotype was detected a few times. The rearrangement joins TRBV20-1 to TRBJ2-5, with 9 bases matching TRBD2. This CDR3 spans 13 amino acids. V dropped 5 bases and J dropped 2; count of bases not matched to a gene: 3. CDR1 DFQATT and CDR2 SNEGSKA come from the germline V gene (reference sequence). Written as DNA, the CDR3 is TGCAGTGCTTCTGGACTAGCGCAAGAGACCCAGTACTTC. The encoded protein is CSASGLAQETQYF.

This rearrangement joins TRBV20-1 to TRBJ2-5; tentatively, D is TRBD2 (5 bases). CDR1 DFQATT and CDR2 SNEGSKA come from the germline V gene (reference sequence). Trimming shortened V by 3 bases and J by 5 bases, and 16 bases separated the two germline ends. This CDR3 has 14 residues. CDR3 DNA sequence: TGCAGTGCTAGTCCTACTAGAGGGAAGGAGACCCAGTACTTC. Its translation is CSASPTRGKETQYF.